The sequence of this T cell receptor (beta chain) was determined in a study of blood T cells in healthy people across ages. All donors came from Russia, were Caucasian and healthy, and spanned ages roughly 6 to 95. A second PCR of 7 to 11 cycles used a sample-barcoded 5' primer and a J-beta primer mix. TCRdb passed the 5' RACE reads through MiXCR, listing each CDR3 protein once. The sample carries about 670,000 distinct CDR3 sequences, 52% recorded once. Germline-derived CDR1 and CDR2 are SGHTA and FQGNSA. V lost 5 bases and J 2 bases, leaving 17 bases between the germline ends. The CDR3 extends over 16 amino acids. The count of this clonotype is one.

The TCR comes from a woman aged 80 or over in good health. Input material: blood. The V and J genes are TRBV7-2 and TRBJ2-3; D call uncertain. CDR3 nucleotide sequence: TGTGCCAGCAGCCCGAGGACCAAAACAAACACAGATACGCAGTATTTT. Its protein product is CASSPRTKTNTDTQYF.